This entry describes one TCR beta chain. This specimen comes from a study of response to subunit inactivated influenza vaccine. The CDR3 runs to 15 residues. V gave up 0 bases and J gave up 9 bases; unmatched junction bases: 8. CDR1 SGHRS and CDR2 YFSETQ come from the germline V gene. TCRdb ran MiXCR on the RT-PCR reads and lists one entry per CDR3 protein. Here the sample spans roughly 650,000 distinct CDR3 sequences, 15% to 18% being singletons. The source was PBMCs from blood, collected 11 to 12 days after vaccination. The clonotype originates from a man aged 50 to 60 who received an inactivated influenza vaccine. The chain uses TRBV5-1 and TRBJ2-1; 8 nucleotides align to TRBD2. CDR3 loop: CASSLGPGGPAEQFF. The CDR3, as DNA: TGCGCCAGCAGCTTGGGCCCGGGAGGGCCGGCTGAGCAGTTCTTC.